This entry features one T cell receptor (beta chain) sequence. These data belong to a study of brain T cells in children with intractable seizures. The CDR3 covers 16 residues. Germline loops: CDR1 MNHEY, CDR2 SMNVEV (reference sequence). With 4 bases removed from V and 7 bases from J, the gap between germline ends came to 19 bases. Only cases whose brain tissue showed the highest T cell transcript signatures were sequenced. Assay: immunoSEQ multiplex PCR; the TCRdb copy retains only in-frame clones and omits some. Here the sample spans roughly 69,000 clones, 95% to 96% being singletons. The chain combines TRBV27 with TRBJ1-4; D is unresolved. This sequence was found in a boy younger than two with focal cortical dysplasia and intractable seizures. Sequenced material: peripheral blood, taken at surgery. The CDR3 coding sequence is TGTGCCAGCAGTTCGGACGGGATTAGCGGTGGTGAAAAACTGTTTTTT. Its protein product is CASSSDGISGGEKLFF. Full variable domain (outside the CDR3, taken from reference TRBV27 and TRBJ1-4): EAQVTQNPRYLITVTGKKLTVTCSQNMNHEYMSWYRQDPGLGLRQIYYSMNVEVTDKGDVPEGYKVSRKEKRNFPLILESPSPNQTSLYFCASSSDGISGGEKLFFGSGTQLSVL.